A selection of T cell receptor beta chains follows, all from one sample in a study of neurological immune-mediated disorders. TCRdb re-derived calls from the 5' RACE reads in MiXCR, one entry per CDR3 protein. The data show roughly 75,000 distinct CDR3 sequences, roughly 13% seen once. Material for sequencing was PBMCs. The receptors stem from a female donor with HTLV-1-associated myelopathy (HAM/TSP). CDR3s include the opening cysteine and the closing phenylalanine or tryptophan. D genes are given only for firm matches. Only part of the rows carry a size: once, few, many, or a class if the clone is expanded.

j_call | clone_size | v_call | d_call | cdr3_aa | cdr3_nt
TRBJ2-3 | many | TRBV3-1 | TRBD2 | CASSRSGVKDTQYF | TGTGCCAGCAGCCGGAGCGGGGTAAAAGATACGCAGTATTTT
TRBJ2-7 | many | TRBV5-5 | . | CASSFSDGTYEQYF | TGTGCCAGCAGCTTCAGTGATGGGACCTACGAGCAGTACTTC
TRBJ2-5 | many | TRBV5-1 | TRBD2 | CASSLTPERGGLETQYF | TGCGCCAGCAGCTTGACCCCGGAGCGGGGGGGCTTAGAGACCCAGTACTTC
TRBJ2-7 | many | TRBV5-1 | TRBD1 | CASSTEQGSYEQYF | TGCGCCAGCAGCACCGAACAGGGGTCCTACGAGCAGTACTTC
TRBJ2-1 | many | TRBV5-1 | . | CASSWGARDNEQFF | TGCGCCAGCAGCTGGGGGGCCAGAGACAATGAGCAGTTCTTC
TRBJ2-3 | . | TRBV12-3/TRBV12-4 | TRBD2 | CASSPRGLAGTDTQYF | TGTGCCAGCAGTCCCCGGGGACTAGCGGGCACAGATACGCAGTATTTT
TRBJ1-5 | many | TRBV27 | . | CASSFGTNQPQHF | TGTGCCAGCAGTTTTGGTACGAATCAGCCCCAGCATTTT
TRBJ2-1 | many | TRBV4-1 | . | CASSQPSSPAEQFF | TGCGCCAGCAGCCAACCCTCTAGCCCCGCGGAGCAGTTCTTC
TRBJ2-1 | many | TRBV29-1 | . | CSVLRGAELYNEQFF | TGCAGCGTCCTACGGGGAGCAGAGCTCTACAATGAGCAGTTCTTC
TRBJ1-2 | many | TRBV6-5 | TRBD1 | CASSQDRLNGYTF | TGTGCCAGCAGTCAGGACAGGCTCAATGGCTACACCTTC
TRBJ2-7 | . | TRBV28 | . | CASSSGTTSRGYEQYF | TGTGCCAGCAGTTCCGGGACAACCTCGAGGGGCTACGAGCAGTACTTC
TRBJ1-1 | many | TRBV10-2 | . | CASSITGPNTEAFF | TGCGCCAGCAGTATAACGGGCCCGAACACTGAAGCTTTCTTT
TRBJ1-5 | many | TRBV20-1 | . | CSAWDRKRGNQPQHF | TGCAGTGCTTGGGACCGAAAAAGGGGGAATCAGCCCCAGCATTTT
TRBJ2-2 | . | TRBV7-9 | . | CASSIVPGAGELFF | TGTGCCAGCAGCATCGTACCTGGGGCCGGGGAGCTGTTTTTT
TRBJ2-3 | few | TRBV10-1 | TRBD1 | CASSDTGVGTDTQYF | TGCGCCAGCAGTGACACAGGGGTGGGCACAGATACGCAGTATTTT
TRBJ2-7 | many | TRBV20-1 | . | CSARTRLYEQYF | TGCAGTGCTAGGACACGTCTCTACGAGCAGTACTTC
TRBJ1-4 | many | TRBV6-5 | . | CASARQLNEKLFF | TGTGCCAGCGCGCGGCAGCTTAATGAAAAACTGTTTTTT
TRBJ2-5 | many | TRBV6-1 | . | CASSGQAEETQYF | TGTGCCAGCAGTGGACAGGCTGAAGAGACCCAGTACTTC
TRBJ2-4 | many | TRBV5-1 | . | CASSLNEGLAKNIQYF | TGCGCCAGCTCCCTAAACGAGGGTCTAGCCAAAAACATTCAGTACTTC
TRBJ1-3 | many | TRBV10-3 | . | CAISVDGTGNTIYF | TGTGCCATCAGTGTAGACGGGACTGGAAACACCATATATTTT
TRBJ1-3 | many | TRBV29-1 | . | CSVEQQWGSSGNTIYF | TGCAGCGTTGAACAGCAATGGGGGTCCTCTGGAAACACCATATATTTT
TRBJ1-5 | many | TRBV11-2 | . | CASSLSGQGNQPQHF | TGTGCCAGCAGCTTGTCAGGGCAAGGCAATCAGCCCCAGCATTTT
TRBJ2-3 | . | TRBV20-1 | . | CSARPPMRGSDTQYF | TGCAGTGCTAGACCTCCCATGAGGGGTTCTGATACGCAGTATTTT
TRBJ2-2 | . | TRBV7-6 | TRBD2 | CASSPPSGGGPAGELFF | TGTGCCAGCAGCCCCCCTTCGGGGGGGGGGCCTGCCGGGGAGCTGTTTTTT
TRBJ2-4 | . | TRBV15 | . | CATSGWTKNIQYF | TGTGCCACCTCAGGGTGGACCAAAAACATTCAGTACTTC
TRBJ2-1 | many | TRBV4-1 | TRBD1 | CASSQRQQGDYNEQFF | TGCGCCAGCAGCCAAAGGCAACAGGGGGACTACAATGAGCAGTTCTTC
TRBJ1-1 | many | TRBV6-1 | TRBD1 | CASRYRGNTEAFF | TGTGCCAGCAGGTACAGGGGTAACACTGAAGCTTTCTTT
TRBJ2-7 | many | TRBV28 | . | CASSLRKTYEQYF | TGTGCCAGCAGCCTCAGAAAAACCTACGAGCAGTACTTC
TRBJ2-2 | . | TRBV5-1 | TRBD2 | CASNSHGLAGTGELFF | TGCGCCAGCAATTCTCATGGACTAGCGGGCACCGGGGAGCTGTTTTTT